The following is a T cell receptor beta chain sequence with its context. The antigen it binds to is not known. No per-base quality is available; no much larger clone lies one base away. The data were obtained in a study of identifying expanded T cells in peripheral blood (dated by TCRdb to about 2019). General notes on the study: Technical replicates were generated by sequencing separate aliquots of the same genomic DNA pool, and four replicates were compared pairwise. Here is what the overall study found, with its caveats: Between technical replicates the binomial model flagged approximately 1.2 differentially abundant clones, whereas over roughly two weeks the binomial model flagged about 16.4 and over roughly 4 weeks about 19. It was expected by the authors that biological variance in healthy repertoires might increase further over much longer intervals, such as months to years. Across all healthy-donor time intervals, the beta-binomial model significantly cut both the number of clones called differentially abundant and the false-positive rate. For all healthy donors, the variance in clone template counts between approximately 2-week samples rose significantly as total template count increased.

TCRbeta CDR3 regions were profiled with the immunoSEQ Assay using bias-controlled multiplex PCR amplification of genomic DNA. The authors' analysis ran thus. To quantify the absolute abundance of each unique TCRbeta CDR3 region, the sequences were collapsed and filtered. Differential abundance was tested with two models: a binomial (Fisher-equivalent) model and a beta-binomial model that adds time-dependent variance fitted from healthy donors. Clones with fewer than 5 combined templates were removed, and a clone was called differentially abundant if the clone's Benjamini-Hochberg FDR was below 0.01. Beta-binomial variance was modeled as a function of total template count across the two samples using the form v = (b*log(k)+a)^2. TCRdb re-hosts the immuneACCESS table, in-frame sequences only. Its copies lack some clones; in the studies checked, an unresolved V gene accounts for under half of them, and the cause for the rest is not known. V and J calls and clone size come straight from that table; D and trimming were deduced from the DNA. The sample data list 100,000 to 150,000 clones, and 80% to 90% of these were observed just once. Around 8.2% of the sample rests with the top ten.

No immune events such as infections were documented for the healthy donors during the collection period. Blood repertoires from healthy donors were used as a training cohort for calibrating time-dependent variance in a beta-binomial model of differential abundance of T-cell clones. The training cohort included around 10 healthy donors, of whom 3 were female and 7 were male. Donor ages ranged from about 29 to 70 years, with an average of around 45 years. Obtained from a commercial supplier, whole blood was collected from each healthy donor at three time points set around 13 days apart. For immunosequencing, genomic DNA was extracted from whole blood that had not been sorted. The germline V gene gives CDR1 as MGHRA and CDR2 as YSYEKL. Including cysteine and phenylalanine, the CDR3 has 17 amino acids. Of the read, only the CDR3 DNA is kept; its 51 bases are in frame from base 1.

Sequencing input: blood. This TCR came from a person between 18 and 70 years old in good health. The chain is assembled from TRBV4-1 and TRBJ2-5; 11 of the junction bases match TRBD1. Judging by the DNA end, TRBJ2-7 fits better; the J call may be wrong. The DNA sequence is TGCGCCAGCGCAACACTCCCGGGACAGGGGGGTTCCTACGAGCAGTACTTC. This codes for CASATLPGQGGSYEQYF.